This T cell receptor beta chain was captured in a study of CD8 T cells in Susac syndrome. About 0.45 to 1 ug RNA was reverse transcribed with random hexamers. Multiplex PCR with immunoSEQ amplified the TCR beta CDR3 across 54 Vbeta and 13 Jbeta. MiXCR was run by TCRdb on the immunoSEQ multiplex PCR reads, yielding one entry per CDR3 protein. The sample records tens of thousands of distinct CDR3 sequences, 95% to 96% being singletons. Sequencing of TCR beta drew on CD8+ and CD4+ T cells from blood. The multiple sclerosis controls comprised treatment-naive patients whose relapsing-remitting disease was stable or active. TEMRA cells were FACS-enriched, with CD8+ and CD4+ T cells isolated negatively. V was pared by 5 bases and J by 0 bases, with 13 bases between. Germline values: CDR1 GTSNPN, CDR2 SVGIG (reference sequence). The CDR3 runs 15 residues.

The sequenced material came from CD4+ T cells from PBMCs. V and J are TRBV30 and TRBJ2-2, with D perhaps matching TRBD1 (6 bases). The source is a human donor with multiple sclerosis. The CDR3 nucleotides read TGTGCCTGGGAGATGGACAGTCCGAACACCGGGGAGCTGTTTTTT. Its protein product is CAWEMDSPNTGELFF.